Shown below are 5 T cell receptor beta chains from a single sample sequenced in a study of Graves' ophthalmopathy and Graves' hyperthyroidism. Amplification of TCR beta CDR3 regions used RNA transcripts. HTBI-primed first-round RT-PCR preceded second-round multiplex PCR. TCRdb re-analysed the multiplex PCR reads in MiXCR, keeping a single row per CDR3 protein. The sample contains hundreds of thousands of distinct CDR3 sequences, about 41% of which appear only once. The sample consisted of peripheral blood. These TCRs come from an adult man with Graves' ophthalmopathy.

The table lists this clonotype with a few counts. The chain carries TRBV7-8 and TRBJ2-7, with a weak D call TRBD1 (6 bases). Germline V CDR1 and CDR2: SGHVS, FQNEAQ. The CDR3 totals 15 residues. The V gene lost 5 bases and the J gene lost 2 bases, with 16 bases spanning the gap. The CDR3 sequence is CASSPGEQGTYEQYF. The CDR3 DNA is TGTGCCAGCAGCCCCGGAGAACAGGGTACCTACGAGCAGTACTTC.

This clonotype was seen a handful of times. The CDR3 DNA reads TGTGCCAGCTCACCATGGGCGGGTGAGAACACTGAAGCTTTCTTT. Translated: CASSPWAGENTEAFF. V is TRBV13 and J is TRBJ1-1; no firm D call. CDR3 length equals 15 residues. V shed 8 bases and J shed 1 base, with 17 bases lying between them. Per the germline V gene, CDR1 is PRHDT and CDR2 is FYEKMQ (reference sequence).

This clonotype was seen at least ten times. The V gene is TRBV10-3, the J gene TRBJ1-1; 8 positions agree with TRBD1. Germline lookup yields CDR1 ENHRY and CDR2 SYGVKD. This CDR3 contains 18 residues. V lost 4 bases and J lost 4; bases outside the gene matches: 17. The CDR3 spells CAISASGGSPYRGTEAFF. CDR3 coding DNA: TGTGCCATCAGTGCCTCAGGGGGCTCCCCGTATAGGGGCACTGAAGCTTTCTTT.

This clonotype was seen at least ten times. The chain links TRBV20-1 to TRBJ1-4, with D perhaps matching TRBD1 (5 bases). This CDR3 comprises 16 residues. The V end was cut by 0 bases, the J end by 8 bases, with 19 bases between. Germline V CDR1 and CDR2: DFQATT, SNEGSKA (reference sequence). DNA for the CDR3: TGCAGTGCTAGAGAATCGGATGGCAGGGTGGACGAAAAACTGTTTTTT. As protein: CSARESDGRVDEKLFF.

This clonotype was found many times. The chain carries TRBV19 and TRBJ1-2; the D is unclear. CDR1 is LNHDA, CDR2 SQIVND, per germline (reference sequence). Deletions cut 7 bases from V and 4 bases from J, with 19 bases between. The CDR3 covers 15 residues. As DNA, the CDR3 is TGTGCCAGTACCTCAGAGGCAGGAGCCTTCTATGGCTACACCTTC. This sequence encodes CASTSEAGAFYGYTF.